These T cell receptor beta chains were read from a single sample in a study of blood T cell repertoires in COVID-19. TCRdb keeps only in-frame clones here, not all; method: immunoSEQ multiplex PCR. The sample lists about 210,000 clones, 88% occurring once. Sequenced sample: PBMCs or T cells enriched from blood (not recorded which). The origin of the receptors is a woman in her 40s with acute COVID-19. Each CDR3 is given with its conserved first and last residue. A D gene is named only where the DNA matches it firmly. Clone size is given for some rows only: seen once, a few or many times, or a class if the clone is expanded.

>TRBV15|TRBD1|TRBJ1-3|-
CATSLQGSYSGNTIYF
TGTGCCACCAGCTTACAGGGGTCCTACTCTGGAAACACCATATATTTT
>TRBV5-5|TRBD1|TRBJ1-2|once
CASSLAGQGNYGYTF
TGTGCCAGCAGCTTGGCCGGACAGGGAAACTATGGCTACACCTTC
>TRBV16|TRBD2|TRBJ2-1|-
CASSQSPGRDEQFF
TGTGCCAGCAGCCAATCCCCAGGGAGGGATGAGCAGTTCTTC
>TRBV3-1/TRBV3-2|TRBD1|TRBJ1-6|-
CASSQEGQGSTPLHF
TGTGCCAGCAGCCAAGAGGGACAGGGGTCGACACCCCTCCACTTT
>TRBV4-1|TRBD1|TRBJ2-3|-
CASSREPGQGTDTQYF
TGCGCCAGCAGCCGTGAACCGGGACAGGGAACAGATACGCAGTATTTT
>TRBV6-5|-|TRBJ2-3|-
CASSPLVLTDTQYF
TGTGCCAGCAGTCCACTAGTTTTAACAGATACGCAGTATTTT
>TRBV7-9|TRBD2|TRBJ2-1|-
CASSSSSGSSYNEQFF
TGTGCCAGCAGCTCATCTAGCGGGAGCTCCTACAATGAGCAGTTCTTC
>TRBV2|TRBD1|TRBJ1-6|-
CATNRDRGSPLHF
TGTGCCACAAACCGGGACAGAGGGTCACCCCTCCACTTT
>TRBV5-5|-|TRBJ1-4|-
CASSFGPSEREKLFF
TGTGCCAGCAGCTTTGGGCCGTCCGAGAGAGAAAAACTGTTTTTT
>TRBV5-5|-|TRBJ1-2|-
CASSLDRAYGYTF
TGTGCCAGCAGCTTGGACAGGGCGTATGGCTACACCTTC
>TRBV18|TRBD1|TRBJ1-1|-
CASSEMTGRNTEAFF
TGTGCCAGCTCAGAGATGACAGGGCGGAACACTGAAGCTTTCTTT